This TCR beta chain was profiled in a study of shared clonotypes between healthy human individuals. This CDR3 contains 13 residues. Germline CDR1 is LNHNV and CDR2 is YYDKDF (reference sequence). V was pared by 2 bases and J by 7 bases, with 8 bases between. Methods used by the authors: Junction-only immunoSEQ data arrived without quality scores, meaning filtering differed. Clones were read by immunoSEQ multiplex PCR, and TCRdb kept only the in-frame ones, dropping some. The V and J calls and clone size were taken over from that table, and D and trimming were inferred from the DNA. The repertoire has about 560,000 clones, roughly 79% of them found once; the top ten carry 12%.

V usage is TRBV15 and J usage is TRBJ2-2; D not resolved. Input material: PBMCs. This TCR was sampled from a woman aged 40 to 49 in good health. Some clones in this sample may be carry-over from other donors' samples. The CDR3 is CATSRKVFGELFF. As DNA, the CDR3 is TGTGCCACCAGCAGAAAGGTTTTCGGGGAGCTGTTTTTT.